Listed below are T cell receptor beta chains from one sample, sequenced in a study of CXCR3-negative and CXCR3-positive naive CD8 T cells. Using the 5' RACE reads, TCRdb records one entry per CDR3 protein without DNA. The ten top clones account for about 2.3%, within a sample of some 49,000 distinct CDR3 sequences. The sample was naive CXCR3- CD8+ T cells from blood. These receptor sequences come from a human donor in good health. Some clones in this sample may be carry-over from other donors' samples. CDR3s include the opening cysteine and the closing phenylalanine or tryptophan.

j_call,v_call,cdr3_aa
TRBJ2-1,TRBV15,CATSRDSGVGSYNEQFF
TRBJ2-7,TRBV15,CATSRDSGGFSYEQYF
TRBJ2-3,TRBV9,CASSPRVGWGDFTDTQYF
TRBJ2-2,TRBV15,CATSSVGGVPGELFF
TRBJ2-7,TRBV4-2,CASSQDVAGGYEQYF
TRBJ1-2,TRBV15,CATSRPGQGDRYTF
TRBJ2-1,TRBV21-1,CATGLAGGTTYNEQFF
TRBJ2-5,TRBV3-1,CASSQEVEETQYF
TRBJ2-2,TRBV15,CATSRGTEGAVTGELFF
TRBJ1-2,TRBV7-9,CASSPGTGGALLGYTF
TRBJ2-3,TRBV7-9,CASSPSGVSTDTQYF
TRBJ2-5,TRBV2,CASSELAGKETQYF
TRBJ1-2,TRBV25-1,CASSEWTGTYGYTF
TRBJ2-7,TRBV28,CASSPNRGSYEQYF
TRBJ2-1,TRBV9,CASSPDGSGGYNEQFF
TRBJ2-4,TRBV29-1,CSVRAGNIQYF
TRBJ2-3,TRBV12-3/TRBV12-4,CASSFGGSTDTQYF
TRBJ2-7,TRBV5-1,CASSAFTSGYNEQYF
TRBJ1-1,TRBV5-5,CASSLGIRATEAFF
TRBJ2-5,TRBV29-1,CSVDGTGGFQETQYF
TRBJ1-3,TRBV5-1,CASSQRGGTGNTIYF
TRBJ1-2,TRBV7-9,CASSSAEITTRSFGYGYTF
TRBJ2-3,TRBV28,CASRSTGYTDTQYF
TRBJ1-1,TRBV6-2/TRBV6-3,CASSYSGKQGQRGTNTEAFF
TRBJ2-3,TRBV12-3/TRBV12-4,CASSPVVTDTQYF
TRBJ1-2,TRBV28,CASSETGTIQGYTF
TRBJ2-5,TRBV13,CASRDRSGQTQETQYF
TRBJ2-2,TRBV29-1,CSVETGGLNTGELFF
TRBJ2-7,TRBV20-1,CSAGLSAGGPYEQYF
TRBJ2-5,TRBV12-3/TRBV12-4,CASSLIFRTAEETQYF
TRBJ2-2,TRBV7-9,CASSSRGAVVSGELFF
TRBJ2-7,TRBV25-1,CASSVMGPSYEQYF
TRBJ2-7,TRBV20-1,CSALGGTDYEQYF
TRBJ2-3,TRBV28,CASSPAWGTDTQYF
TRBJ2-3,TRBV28,CASSLDRDTQYF
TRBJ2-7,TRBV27,CASSLAGYGIYEQYF
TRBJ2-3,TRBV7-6,CASRRTVDTDTQYF
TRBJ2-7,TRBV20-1,CSARDPATSGTYEQYF
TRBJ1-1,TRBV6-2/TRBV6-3,CASAPGEGFRTEAFF
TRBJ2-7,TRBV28,CASSETRGYEQYF